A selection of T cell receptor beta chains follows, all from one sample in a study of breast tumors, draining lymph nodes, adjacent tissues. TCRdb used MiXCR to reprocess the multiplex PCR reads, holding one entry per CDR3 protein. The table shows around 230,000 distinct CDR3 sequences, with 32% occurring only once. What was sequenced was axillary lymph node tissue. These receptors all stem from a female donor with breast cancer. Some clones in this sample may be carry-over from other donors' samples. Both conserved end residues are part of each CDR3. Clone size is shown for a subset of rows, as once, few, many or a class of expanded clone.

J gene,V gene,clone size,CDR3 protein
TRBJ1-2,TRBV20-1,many,CSASGQGYGYTF
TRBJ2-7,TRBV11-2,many,CASSLDPGVAGDYEQYF
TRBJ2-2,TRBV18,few,CASLTVENTGEPFF
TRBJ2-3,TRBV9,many,CASSVVTGGTDTQYF
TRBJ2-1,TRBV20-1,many,CSASPGAYNEQFF
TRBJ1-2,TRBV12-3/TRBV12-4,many,CASSVGDYGYTF
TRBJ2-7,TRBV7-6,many,CASSFGTGLTYEQYF
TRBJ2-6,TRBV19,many,CASSRGTGLAGANVLTF
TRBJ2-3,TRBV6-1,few,CASSRRTPGADTQYF
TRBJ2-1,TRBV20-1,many,CSARRISSYNEQFF
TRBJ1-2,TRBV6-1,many,CASSEAGRRGYTF
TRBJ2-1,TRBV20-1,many,CSARAGGPEKQFF
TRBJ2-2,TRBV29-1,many,CSAGQAGELFF
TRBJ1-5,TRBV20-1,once,CSASSGGAQSNQPQHF
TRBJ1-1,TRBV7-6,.,CASSSEYTEAFF
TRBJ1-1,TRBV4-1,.,CASSRRQGASTEAFF
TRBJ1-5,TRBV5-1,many,CANSLGSNQPQHF
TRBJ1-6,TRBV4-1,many,CASRGQVSSYNSPLHF
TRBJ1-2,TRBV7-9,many,CASSLVGQAYGYTF
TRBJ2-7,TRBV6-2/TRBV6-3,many,CASRLTDYEQYF
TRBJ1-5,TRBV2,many,CASSKGHWSGQPQHF
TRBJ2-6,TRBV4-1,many,CASSQDPFGGSGANVLTF
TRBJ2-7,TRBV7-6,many,CASSGGQGQYEQYF
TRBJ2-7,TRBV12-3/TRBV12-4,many,CASSLGQGADEQYF
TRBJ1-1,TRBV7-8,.,CASRTSGQEMNTEPFF
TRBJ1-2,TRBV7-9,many,CASSPQGLANYGYTF
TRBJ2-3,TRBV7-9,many,CASPGVSTDTQYF
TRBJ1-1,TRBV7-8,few,CASLQGGGTEAFF
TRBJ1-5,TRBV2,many,CASSGNRGNQPQHF
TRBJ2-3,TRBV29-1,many,CSVERSGSADTQYF
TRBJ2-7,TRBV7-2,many,CASSLQGLYEQYF
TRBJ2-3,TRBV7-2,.,CASSFVGGFSDTQYF
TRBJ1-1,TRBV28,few,CASSLFQGVPEKAFF